Below, 3 T cell receptor beta chains from the same sample are listed, as sequenced in a study of cytomegalovirus exposure and HLA in healthy donors. Primers for the PCR totalled 60 Vbeta and 13 Jbeta. Clones were sequenced by immunoSEQ multiplex PCR, and TCRdb holds only the in-frame ones, with some missing. The repertoire holds over 150,000 clones, with approximately 80% as singletons. Sequenced sample: PBMCs. Receptors originate from a man aged 50 to 59 in good health and CMV-seropositive.

This sequence joins TRBV29-1 and TRBJ1-1, with a possible D match to TRBD1 (5 bases). The CDR3 contains 12 residues. Trimming left V 4 bases short and J 7 bases short, with 13 bases between. Germline CDR1 reads SQVTM; CDR2 reads ANQGSEA. The CDR3 sequence is CSVVVSGVEAFF. The DNA of the CDR3 is TGCAGCGTTGTGGTCTCGGGGGTTGAAGCTTTCTTT. Complete variable domain (other parts from reference TRBV29-1 and TRBJ1-1): SAVISQKPSRDICQRGTSLTIQCQVDSQVTMMFWYRQQPGQSLTLIATANQGSEATYESGFVIDKFPISRPNLTFSTLTVSNMSPEDSSIYLCSVVVSGVEAFFGQGTRLTVV.

This clone was observed a handful of times. The chain links TRBV7-8 to TRBJ1-1, with D possibly TRBD1 on 5 matching bases. With 0 bases removed from V and 10 bases from J, the gap between germline ends came to 12 bases. This CDR3 has 13 residues. Germline V gene data show CDR1 as SGHVS and CDR2 as FQNEAQ. The CDR3 spells CASSLALGEGAFF. As DNA, the CDR3 is TGTGCCAGCAGCTTAGCGCTAGGGGAGGGAGCTTTCTTT. Drawing the rest from reference TRBV7-8 and TRBJ1-1, the complete variable domain is GAGVSQSPRYKVAKRGQDVALRCDPISGHVSLFWYQQALGQGPEFLTYFQNEAQLDKSGLPSDRFFAERPEGSVSTLKIQRTQQEDSAVYLCASSLALGEGAFFGQGTRLTVV.

The chain carries TRBV4-3 and TRBJ1-3, with unresolved D. The germline V gene has CDR1 LGHNA and CDR2 YSLEER. The CDR3 contains 17 residues. Trimming pared 1 base from V and 0 bases from J, leaving 13 bases between. CDR3 loop: CASSQGSRLSSGNTIYF. The CDR3 DNA sequence: TGCGCCAGCAGCCAAGGATCCCGTCTGAGCTCTGGAAACACCATATATTTT.